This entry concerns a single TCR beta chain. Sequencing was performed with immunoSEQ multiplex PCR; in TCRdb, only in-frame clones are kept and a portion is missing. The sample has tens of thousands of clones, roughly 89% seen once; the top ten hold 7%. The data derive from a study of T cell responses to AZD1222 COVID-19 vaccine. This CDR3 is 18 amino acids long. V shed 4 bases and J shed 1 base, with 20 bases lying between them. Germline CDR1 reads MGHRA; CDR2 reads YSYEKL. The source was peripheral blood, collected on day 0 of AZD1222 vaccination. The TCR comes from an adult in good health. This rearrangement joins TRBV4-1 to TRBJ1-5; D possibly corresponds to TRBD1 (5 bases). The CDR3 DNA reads TGCGCCAGCAGCCCCGGACTCCCCCCGGGGCTCAGCAATCAGCCCCAGCATTTT. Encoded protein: CASSPGLPPGLSNQPQHF.